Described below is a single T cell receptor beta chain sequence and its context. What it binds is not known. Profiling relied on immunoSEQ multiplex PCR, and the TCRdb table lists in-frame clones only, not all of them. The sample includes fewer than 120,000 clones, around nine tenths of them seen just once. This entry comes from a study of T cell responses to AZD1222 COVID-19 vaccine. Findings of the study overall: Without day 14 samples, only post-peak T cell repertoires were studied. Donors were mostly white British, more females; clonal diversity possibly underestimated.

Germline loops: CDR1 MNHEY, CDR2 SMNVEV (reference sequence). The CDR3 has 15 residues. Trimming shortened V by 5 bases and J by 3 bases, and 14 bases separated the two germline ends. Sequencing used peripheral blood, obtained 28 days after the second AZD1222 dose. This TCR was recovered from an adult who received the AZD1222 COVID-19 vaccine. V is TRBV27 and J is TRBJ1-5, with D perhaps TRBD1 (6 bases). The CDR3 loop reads CASSPYTGLNQPQHF. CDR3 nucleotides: TGTGCCAGCAGTCCATATACAGGGCTCAATCAGCCCCAGCATTTT.